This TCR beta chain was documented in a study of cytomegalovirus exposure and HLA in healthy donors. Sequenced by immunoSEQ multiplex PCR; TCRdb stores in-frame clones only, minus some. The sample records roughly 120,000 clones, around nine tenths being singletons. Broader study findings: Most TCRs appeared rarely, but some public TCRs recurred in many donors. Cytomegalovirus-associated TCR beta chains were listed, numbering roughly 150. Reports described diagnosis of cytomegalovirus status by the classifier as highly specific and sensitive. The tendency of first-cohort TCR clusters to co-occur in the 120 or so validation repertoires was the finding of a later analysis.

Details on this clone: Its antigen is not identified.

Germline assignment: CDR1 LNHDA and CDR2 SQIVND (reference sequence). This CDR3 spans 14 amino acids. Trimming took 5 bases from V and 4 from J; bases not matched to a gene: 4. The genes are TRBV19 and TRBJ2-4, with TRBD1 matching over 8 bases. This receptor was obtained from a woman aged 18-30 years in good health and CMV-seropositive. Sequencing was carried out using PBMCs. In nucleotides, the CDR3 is TGTGCCAGTAGTGAGCGGACAGGGAAAAACATTCAGTACTTC. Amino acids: CASSERTGKNIQYF. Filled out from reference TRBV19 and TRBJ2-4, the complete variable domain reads DGGITQSPKYLFRKEGQNVTLSCEQNLNHDAMYWYRQDPGQGLRLIYYSQIVNDFQKGDIAEGYSVSREKKESFPLTVTSAQKNPTAFYLCASSERTGKNIQYFGAGTRLSVL.